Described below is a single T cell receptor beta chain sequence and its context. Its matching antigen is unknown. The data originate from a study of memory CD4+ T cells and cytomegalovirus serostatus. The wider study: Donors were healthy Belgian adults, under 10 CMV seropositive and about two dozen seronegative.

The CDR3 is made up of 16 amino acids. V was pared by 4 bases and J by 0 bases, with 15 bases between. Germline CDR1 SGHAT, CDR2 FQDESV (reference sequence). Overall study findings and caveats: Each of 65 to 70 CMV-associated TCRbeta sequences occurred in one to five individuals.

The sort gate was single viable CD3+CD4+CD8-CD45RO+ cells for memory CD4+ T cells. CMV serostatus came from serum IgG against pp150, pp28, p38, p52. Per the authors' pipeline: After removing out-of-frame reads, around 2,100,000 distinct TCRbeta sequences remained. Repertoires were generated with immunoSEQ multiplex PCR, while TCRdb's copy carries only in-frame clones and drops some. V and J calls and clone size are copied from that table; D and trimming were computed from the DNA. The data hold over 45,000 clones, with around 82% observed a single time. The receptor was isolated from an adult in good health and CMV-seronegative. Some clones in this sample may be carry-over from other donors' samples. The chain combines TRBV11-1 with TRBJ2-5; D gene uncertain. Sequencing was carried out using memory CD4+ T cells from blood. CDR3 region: CASSSYPDKYQETQYF. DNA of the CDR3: TGTGCCAGCAGCTCCTACCCCGACAAGTACCAAGAGACCCAGTACTTC. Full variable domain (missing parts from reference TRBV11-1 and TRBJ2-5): EAEVAQSPRYKITEKSQAVAFWCDPISGHATLYWYRQILGQGPELLVQFQDESVVDDSQLPKDRFSAERLKGVDSTLKIQPAELGDSAMYLCASSSYPDKYQETQYFGPGTRLLVL.